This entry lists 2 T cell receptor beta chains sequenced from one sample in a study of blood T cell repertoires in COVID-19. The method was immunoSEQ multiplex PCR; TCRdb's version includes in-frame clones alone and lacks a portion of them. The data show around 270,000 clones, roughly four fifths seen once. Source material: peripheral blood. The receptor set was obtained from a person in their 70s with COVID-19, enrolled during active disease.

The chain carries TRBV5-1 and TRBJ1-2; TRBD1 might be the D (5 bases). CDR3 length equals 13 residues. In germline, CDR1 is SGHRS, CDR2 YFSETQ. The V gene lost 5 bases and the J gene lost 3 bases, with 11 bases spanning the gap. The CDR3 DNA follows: TGCGCCAGCAGGCCTGACAGCTACTATGGCTACACCTTC. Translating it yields CASRPDSYYGYTF.

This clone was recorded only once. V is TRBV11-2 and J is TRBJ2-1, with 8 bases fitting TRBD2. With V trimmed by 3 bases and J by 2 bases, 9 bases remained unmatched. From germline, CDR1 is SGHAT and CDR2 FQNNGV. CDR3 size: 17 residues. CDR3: CASSFRGDGGAYNEQFF. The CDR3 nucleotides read TGTGCCAGCAGCTTTAGAGGGGACGGGGGGGCCTACAATGAGCAGTTCTTC.